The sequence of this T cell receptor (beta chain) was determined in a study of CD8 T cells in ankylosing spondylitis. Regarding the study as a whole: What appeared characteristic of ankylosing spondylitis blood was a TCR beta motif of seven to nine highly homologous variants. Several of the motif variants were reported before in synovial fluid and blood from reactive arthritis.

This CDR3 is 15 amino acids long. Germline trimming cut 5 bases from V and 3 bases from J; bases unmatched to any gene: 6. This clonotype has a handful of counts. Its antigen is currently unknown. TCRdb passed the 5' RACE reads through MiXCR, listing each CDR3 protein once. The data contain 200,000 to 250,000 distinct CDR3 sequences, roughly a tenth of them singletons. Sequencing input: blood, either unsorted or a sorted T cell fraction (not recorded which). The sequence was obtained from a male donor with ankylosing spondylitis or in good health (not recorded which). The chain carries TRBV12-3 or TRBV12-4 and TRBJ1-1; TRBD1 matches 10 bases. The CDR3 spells CASSVGTGVYTEAFF. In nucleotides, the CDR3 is TGTGCCAGCAGTGTCGGGACAGGGGTGTACACTGAAGCTTTCTTT.